This entry is about one TCR beta chain. The record originates from a study of blood T cell repertoires in COVID-19. Across the study: There were acute and convalescent COVID-19 samples, and they came from the United States, Italy and Spain.

The cohort comprised adults aged about 18 to 90 years residing in 20 to 30 US areas. Grouping used clinical history reported by participants in a survey and questionnaire. Recovery among Cohort 3 donors was established by two negative PCRs, clearance, or symptom resolution. The CDR3 has 18 amino acids. The germline CDR1 and CDR2 sequences are MNHEY and SMNVEV (reference sequence). V lost 6 bases to trimming and J lost 0 bases; unmatched junction nucleotides: 11. The repertoire was sequenced with immunoSEQ multiplex PCR; TCRdb's copy has only in-frame clones and lacks some. This table holds hundreds of thousands of clones, about nine tenths found once.

Sample: PBMCs or T cells enriched from blood (not recorded which). The origin of this receptor is a woman between 55 and 75 years old who had recovered from COVID-19. This chain uses TRBV27 with TRBJ2-2, with 9 nucleotides matching TRBD1. The CDR3 is CASSSLPGQGPNTGELFF. CDR3 sequence (DNA): TGTGCCAGCAGCTCCCTTCCGGGACAGGGACCGAACACCGGGGAGCTGTTTTTT.